This TCR beta chain was sequenced during a study of blood T cell repertoires in COVID-19. Study-wide background: Sources were T cells, B-cell-depleted T cells, or PBMCs; the material itself was cDNA or gDNA.

Generated by immunoSEQ multiplex PCR, the TCRdb table keeps only in-frame clones and is missing some. The sample has 300,000 or so clones; approximately 92% are singletons. Participants spanned ages about 18 to 90 years and resided in about two dozen US areas. The CDR3 is 13 amino acids. Per the germline V gene, CDR1 is SEHNR and CDR2 is FQNEAQ (reference sequence). The ends lost 7 bases at V and 6 bases at J; junction bases unmatched: 8. The chain is built from TRBV7-9 and TRBJ1-2; 7 bases line up with TRBD1. The sequence was obtained from a woman younger than 45 who had recovered from COVID-19. The material sequenced was PBMCs or T cells enriched from blood (not recorded which). The CDR3 protein is CASTLRGTDGYTF. The CDR3 region has the DNA TGTGCCAGCACACTCAGGGGGACAGATGGCTACACCTTC.